The T cell receptor (beta chain) under discussion was sequenced for a study of regulatory T cells in long-lasting Graves disease. Germline V gives CDR1 MGHDK, CDR2 SYGVNS. V was pared by 4 bases and J by 0 bases, with 11 bases of the junction left unmatched. There are 18 residues in the CDR3. Researchers made TCR beta libraries by using iRepertoire HTBI primers and running Arm-PCR on CDR3 regions. In TCRdb, the multiplex PCR reads were re-called with MiXCR into one record per CDR3 protein. The data show around 500,000 distinct CDR3 sequences, approximately 16% seen once. Specified time point: newly diagnosed GD, antithyroid drugs for less than 3 months. There was RNA extracted from PBMCs, and the TCR library was made from it. This same sample was also part of a study on T cells in Graves' hyperthyroidism and ophthalmopathy.

The J gene is TRBJ2-2, the V gene TRBV25-1; TRBD1 matches 7 bases. The input for sequencing was peripheral blood mononuclear cells (PBMCs), taken at new diagnosis, from a patient treated with antithyroid drugs. The TCR sequence derives from a woman aged 35-65 years with Graves disease. CDR3 nucleotides: TGTGCCAGCAGTGGGCCACTCCGGGACAGAGCGAACACCGGGGAGCTGTTTTTT. Translated: CASSGPLRDRANTGELFF.